This T cell receptor (beta chain) was profiled in a study of graft-versus-host responses after intestinal transplantation. Background on the study: The recipients all started with anti-thymocyte globulin induction and then took tacrolimus and steroids for 3 to 4 years.

Of note for this clone: Its antigen is still unknown. Other DNA sequences in this specimen translate into the identical CDR3.

Measured with immunoSEQ multiplex PCR; TCRdb has only the in-frame clones, and not every one. The sample has around 110,000 clones, about nine tenths seen once; the top ten hold around 0.7%. Trimming left V 6 bases short and J 0 bases short, with 8 bases between. This CDR3 contains 13 residues. The germline CDR1 and CDR2 sequences are LNHDA and SQIVND (reference sequence). This chain links TRBV19 with TRBJ1-1, with D hard to call. The receptor's source is a human donor who was the organ donor for an intestinal transplant. Sequencing was performed on unstimulated CD4+ T cells sorted from spleen or lymph node cells, taken before transplant. CDR3 sequence: CASSRNLNTEAFF. CDR3 bases: TGTGCCAGTAGCCGAAATTTGAACACTGAAGCTTTCTTT.